This T cell receptor beta chain is from a study of blood T cells in healthy people across ages (dated by TCRdb to 2015 to 2017). Looking at the study overall: In model experiments, roughly one uniquely barcoded TCR beta cDNA molecule per two T cells was captured by template switching. Four age groups were formed from the donors: young (average approximately 16 years), middle-aged (less than 40), aged (approximately 60) and long-lived (82). Donors of different ages were randomly distributed across sequencing lanes to avoid experimental bias. Age-related changes in TCR beta repertoire diversity were measured in the study by deep sequencing normalized with unique cDNA molecular identifiers. Using the same blood draw, the study looked at two additional independent replicas of 1 million unique cDNA reads for two donors, one aged 18 to 30 and the other aged 80 or older.

Details on this clonotype: The antigen it binds to is not known. Base quality data are lacking; no much larger clone is found one base away.

General conclusions and limits of the study: Compared with the aged group, the long-lived group had more naive CD4+ T cells, fewer expanded clones and increased TCR diversity, suggesting age selection. Because donor CMV infection status was unknown, age-related changes in expanded clonotypes were potentially confounded. Estimates of total diversity based on one million sequenced T cells were regarded as lower bounds and as underestimates. Observed TCR beta diversity per million T cells fell roughly linearly with age, and a significant reduction was already apparent by age roughly 41. A strong correlation was found between observed TCR beta diversity and the percentage of naive T cells measured by flow cytometry. Bulk unsorted PBMC profiling prevented conclusive comparison of naive and antigen-experienced compartments.

The donors were 40 or so Caucasian individuals from Russia, aged roughly 6 to 100 years, who were systemically healthy. About 10 milliliters of peripheral blood were collected from each donor into EDTA-treated Vacutainer tubes. Ficoll-Paque density-gradient centrifugation was used to isolate PBMCs, with at least 6.5 million per sample. Total RNA was extracted from PBMCs with Trizol reagent, with at least 5.5 micrograms obtained per sample. The percentages of naive CD45RAhigh/CD27high T cells were determined by flow cytometry on a PBMC aliquot from every donor. CDR1 and CDR2, per the germline V gene (reference sequence), are LNHNV and YYDKDF. Here V drops 1 base and J drops 3 bases, and the junction holds 4 bases not matched to any gene. From the cysteine up to the phenylalanine, the CDR3 has a length of 17 residues. The DNA shown is the 51-base CDR3, in frame from base 1. Library generation was performed with 5' RACE. TCRdb names Illumina HiSeq 2500 as the instrument used. A second PCR of roughly 6 to 11 cycles was run with a J-beta primer mix and a sample-barcoded 5' primer. A unique molecular identifier was introduced onto each TCR beta cDNA molecule by a template-switch 5' adaptor carrying 12 random nucleotides. Each sample yielded at least 2.5 million CDR3-containing paired-end reads. First-strand cDNA synthesis was performed from all RNA using the Mint cDNA synthesis kit, with priming by a TRBC-specific oligonucleotide. All cDNA was treated with uracil-DNA glycosylase and then went through a first 18-cycle PCR with the universal primers M1SS and BC2_uni_R. Turning to the authors' computational methods: Normalization of each sample was performed by random selection of 1 million high-quality reads, each carrying a distinct molecular identifier. Instead of being binned into consensus sequences, reads with shared molecular identifiers were discarded. MiTCR, with a Q25 quality threshold and the strictest error-elimination algorithm, was used for CDR3 identification, clonotype clustering and error correction. A nonparametric unseen species model with Euler transformation was used to estimate lower-bound total TCR beta diversity. TCRdb trimmed the raw reads at Q25, called clones with MiXCR and kept productive beta chains. Under each unique CDR3 protein, matching rows form one entry showing the most common genes and DNA. TCRdb, not the original authors, processed these V and J calls. For this sample the table gives hundreds of thousands of distinct CDR3 sequences, of which roughly 26% were detected only once. Jointly, the top ten make up roughly 17% of the sample.

The chain employs TRBV15 and TRBJ2-1; the central 12 bases match TRBD2. The sample was blood. This TCR came from a woman of 80 years or more in good health. The DNA sequence is given as TGTGCCACCAGCAGAGCTCGACTAGCGGGGGACTACAATGAGCAGTTCTTC. This encodes CATSRARLAGDYNEQFF.